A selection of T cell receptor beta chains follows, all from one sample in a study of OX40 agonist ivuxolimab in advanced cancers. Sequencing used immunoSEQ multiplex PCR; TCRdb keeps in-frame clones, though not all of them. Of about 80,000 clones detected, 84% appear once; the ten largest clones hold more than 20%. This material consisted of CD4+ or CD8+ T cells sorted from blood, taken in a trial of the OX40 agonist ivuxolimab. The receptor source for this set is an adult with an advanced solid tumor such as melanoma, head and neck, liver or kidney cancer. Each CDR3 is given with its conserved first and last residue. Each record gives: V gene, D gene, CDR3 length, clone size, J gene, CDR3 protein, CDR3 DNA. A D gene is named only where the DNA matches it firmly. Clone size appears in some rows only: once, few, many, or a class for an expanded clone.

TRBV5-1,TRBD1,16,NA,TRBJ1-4,CASSLGGQGAQEKLFF,TGCGCCAGCAGCTTGGGGGGACAGGGGGCTCAGGAAAAACTGTTTTTT
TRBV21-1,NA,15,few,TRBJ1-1,CASSKGCTSDTEAFF,TGTGCCAGCAGCAAAGGGTGTACCTCGGACACTGAAGCTTTCTTT
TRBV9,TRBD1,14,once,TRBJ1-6,CASSPRQGNSPLHF,TGTGCCAGCAGCCCCCGACAGGGGAATTCACCCCTCCACTTT
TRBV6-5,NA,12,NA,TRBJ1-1,CASSYSDTEAFF,TGTGCCAGCAGTTACTCCGACACTGAAGCTTTCTTT
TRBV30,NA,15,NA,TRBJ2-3,CAWSRSLKSTDTQYF,TGTGCCTGGAGTCGGAGCCTAAAGAGCACAGATACGCAGTATTTT
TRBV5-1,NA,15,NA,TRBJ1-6,CASSLAKGAHSPLHF,TGCGCCAGCAGCTTGGCCAAAGGGGCCCATTCACCCCTCCACTTT
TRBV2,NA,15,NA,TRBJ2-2,CASSERLGSTGELFF,TGTGCCAGCAGTGAAAGGTTGGGGAGCACCGGGGAGCTGTTTTTT
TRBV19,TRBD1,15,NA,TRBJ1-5,CASSIKQGASQPQHF,TGTGCCAGTAGTATCAAGCAGGGGGCCTCTCAGCCCCAGCATTTT
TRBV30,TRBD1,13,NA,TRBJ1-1,CAWRGQGNTEAFF,TGTGCCTGGAGGGGACAGGGAAACACTGAAGCTTTCTTT
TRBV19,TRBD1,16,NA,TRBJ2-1,CASSIAPDRIYNEQFF,TGTGCCAGTAGTATAGCCCCGGACAGGATCTACAATGAGCAGTTCTTC
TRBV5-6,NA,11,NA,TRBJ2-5,CASSSRETQYF,TGTGCCAGCAGCTCACGTGAGACCCAGTACTTC
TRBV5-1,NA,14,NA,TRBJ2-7,CASSLQGTPYEQYF,TGCGCCAGCAGCTTGCAGGGAACCCCCTACGAGCAGTACTTC
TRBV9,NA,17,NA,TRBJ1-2,CASSVGTPRGTGYGYTF,TGTGCCAGCAGCGTGGGAACTCCGCGGGGGACTGGCTATGGCTACACCTTC
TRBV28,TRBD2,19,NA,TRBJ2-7,CASSSTYGTSGGSSYEQYF,TGTGCCAGCAGTTCCACCTACGGGACTAGCGGGGGGAGCTCCTACGAGCAGTACTTC
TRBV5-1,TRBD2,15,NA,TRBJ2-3,CASSPGLAITDTQYF,TGCGCCAGCAGCCCAGGACTAGCCATCACAGATACGCAGTATTTT
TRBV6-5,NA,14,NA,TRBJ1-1,CASSPDRRNTEAFF,TGTGCCAGCAGTCCCGACAGGCGGAACACTGAAGCTTTCTTT
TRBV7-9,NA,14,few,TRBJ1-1,CASSSDRSGTEAFF,TGTGCCAGCAGCTCAGACAGGAGCGGCACTGAAGCTTTCTTT
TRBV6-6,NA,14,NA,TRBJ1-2,CASSYKRSVDGYTF,TGTGCCAGCAGTTACAAAAGGAGTGTGGATGGCTACACCTTC
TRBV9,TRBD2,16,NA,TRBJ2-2,CASSPHSGRAAGELFF,TGTGCCAGCAGCCCCCATAGCGGGAGGGCCGCCGGGGAGCTGTTTTTT
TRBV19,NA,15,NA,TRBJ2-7,CASSIGGRAAYEQYF,TGTGCCAGTAGTATCGGGGGCCGGGCTGCCTACGAGCAGTACTTC
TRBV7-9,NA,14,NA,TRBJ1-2,CASSSTDLVYGYTF,TGTGCCAGCAGCTCGACAGATCTAGTTTATGGCTACACCTTC
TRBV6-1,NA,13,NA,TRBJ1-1,CASTGWKNTEAFF,TGTGCCAGCACAGGGTGGAAGAACACTGAAGCTTTCTTT